This T cell receptor beta chain stems from a study of shared clonotypes between healthy human individuals. As concerns this clone: The antigen is undetermined.

Trimming cost V 4 bases and J 2 bases; bases outside gene matches: 6. CDR1 SGHDT and CDR2 YYEEEE come from the germline V gene. CDR3 length: 14 amino acids. Study-level points and caveats: It was anticipated that sequencing depth would influence how many clonotypes donors shared. Richness estimates generally favored naive over memory subsets.

All donors qualified as healthy HIV-negative adults and had experienced no recent acute infections or vaccinations. From CD4+ cells came CD45RA+ naive and CD45RA-negative memory subsets. Using immunoSEQ multiplex PCR, the repertoire was profiled, and TCRdb retains in-frame clones only, with some absent. In the table there are millions of clones, over 85% of which are singletons. This chain connects TRBV5-6 to TRBJ2-7; TRBD1 matches at 7 bases. Sequencing was performed on naive CD4+ T cells sorted from blood. Subset defined: CD45RA+ positively selected. The clonotype originates from a man aged 18 to 29 in good health. The CDR3 region has the DNA TGTGCCAGCAGCCTGGGGACAGCCGCCTACGAGCAGTACTTC. Its protein product is CASSLGTAAYEQYF.